These 14 T cell receptor beta chains came from one sample sequenced in a study of technical replicates of blood from a handful of donors. Method: immunoSEQ multiplex PCR; TCRdb's copy keeps in-frame clones and lacks some. Of 90,000 to 100,000 clones listed, about 95% were seen once; the top ten hold 0.3% to 0.35%. The source material was T cells isolated from PBMCs. These TCRs come from a human donor in good health.

The rearrangement links TRBV9 to TRBJ2-3; 13 bases align to TRBD2. V lost 2 bases to trimming and J lost 5 bases; unmatched junction nucleotides: 2. There are 15 residues in the CDR3. CDR1 SGDLS and CDR2 YYNGEE come from the germline V gene. The CDR3 spells CASSVRTSGRDTQYF. The DNA of the CDR3 is TGTGCCAGCAGCGTGCGGACTAGCGGGAGAGATACGCAGTATTTT.

This clone has a handful of counts. The rearrangement links TRBV5-4 to TRBJ1-1, with D possibly being TRBD1 (6 bases). V gave up 2 bases and J gave up 8 bases, with 7 bases separating them. CDR3 length equals 11 residues. The germline V gene encodes CDR1 SGHNT and CDR2 YYREEE (reference sequence). The CDR3 is CASSFQGEAFF. CDR3 DNA sequence: TGTGCCAGCAGCTTCCAGGGGGAAGCTTTCTTT.

The chain uses TRBV30 and TRBJ2-3, with D tentatively TRBD1 (5 bases). The CDR3 covers 13 residues. Per germline, CDR1 GTSNPN and CDR2 SVGIG (reference sequence). V dropped 2 bases and J dropped 4 bases, with 10 bases sitting between them. CDR3 sequence reads: CAWSPGQPDTQYF. The CDR3 nucleotides read TGTGCCTGGAGTCCCGGACAACCAGATACGCAGTATTTT.

The chain recombines TRBV6-1 with TRBJ1-5; TRBD1 agrees at 7 bases. The CDR3 has 12 residues. The ends lost 8 bases at V and 2 bases at J; junction bases unmatched: 0. From germline, CDR1 is MNHNS and CDR2 SASEGT. The CDR3 DNA follows: TGTGCCAGCGGGACAGGCAATCAGCCCCAGCATTTT. Its protein is CASGTGNQPQHF.

The CDR3 DNA reads as TGTGCCAGCAGCAGGACTAGCGAGTACAATGAGCAGTTCTTC. Amino acid sequence: CASSRTSEYNEQFF. V and J are TRBV11-3 and TRBJ2-1; 9 bases are shared with TRBD2. The trim removed 5 bases at V and 4 bases at J, leaving 3 bases unmatched. CDR1 is SGHNT, CDR2 YENEEA, per germline. The CDR3 length is 14 residues.

The V gene is TRBV2, the J gene TRBJ1-1; TRBD1 agrees at 8 bases. V dropped 6 bases and J dropped 12; count of bases not matched to a gene: 9. Germline lookup yields CDR1 SNHLY and CDR2 FYNNEI. This CDR3 comprises 12 residues. This CDR3 reads CASSRLDRETFF. CDR3 coding DNA: TGTGCCAGCAGCCGACTGGACAGGGAGACTTTCTTT.

The DNA of the CDR3 is TGTGCCAGCAGTTGGGAGGGGAGGGAAGCTTTCTTT. It yields the protein CASSWEGREAFF. The V and J genes are TRBV6-5 and TRBJ1-1; a possible D gene is TRBD1 (5 bases). V lost 4 bases and J 8 bases, leaving 11 bases between the germline ends. Germline V CDR1 and CDR2: MNHEY, SVGAGI. The CDR3 has 12 amino acids.

The chain recombines TRBV4-2 with TRBJ2-3, with TRBD2 matching over 12 bases. This CDR3 comprises 18 residues. The J segment lost 2 bases and the V segment lost 0 bases, leaving 6 bases of the junction unmatched. Germline CDR1 is LGHNA and CDR2 is YNFKEQ. CDR3 sequence reads: CASSQEQTSGRITDTQYF. The CDR3 DNA follows: TGTGCCAGCAGCCAAGAACAGACTAGCGGGAGAATCACAGATACGCAGTATTTT.

This clone has a handful of counts. The chain recombines TRBV9 with TRBJ1-1; D might be TRBD1 (6 bases). This CDR3 is 16 amino acids long. Trimming removed 6 bases from V and 3 bases from J, with 21 bases in between. Germline values: CDR1 SGDLS, CDR2 YYNGEE. The CDR3 sequence: CASTAPGGQTDTEAFF. CDR3 bases: TGTGCCAGCACCGCGCCCGGGGGGCAAACGGACACTGAAGCTTTCTTT.

The chain has TRBV2 and TRBJ2-3; 8 nucleotides line up with TRBD2. Germline assignment: CDR1 SNHLY and CDR2 FYNNEI. Losses at the gene ends were 3 bases for V and 1 base for J; bases not matched to a gene: 12. This CDR3 is built from 18 residues. The CDR3 DNA sequence: TGTGCCAGCAGTGACAACGGAGTTGAACTAGCGGGCACAGATACGCAGTATTTT. Translating gives CASSDNGVELAGTDTQYF.

This clone was counted a single time. This rearrangement joins TRBV28 to TRBJ2-3; the D gene is possibly TRBD2 (6 bases). The CDR3 length is 14 residues. Looked up from germline, CDR1 is MDHEN and CDR2 is SYDVKM. Trimming removed 6 bases from V and 3 bases from J, with 13 bases in between. Here the CDR3 reads CASRVPSETDTQYF. The CDR3 DNA reads as TGTGCCAGCAGGGTGCCTAGCGAGACAGATACGCAGTATTTT.

V gene TRBV10-1 combines with J gene TRBJ2-1; 7 positions agree with TRBD1. Germline trimming cut 4 bases from V and 6 bases from J; bases unmatched to any gene: 3. The CDR3 covers 13 residues. The germline V gene encodes CDR1 WNHNN and CDR2 SYGVQD (reference sequence). The CDR3 here is CASSATGSNEQFF. The CDR3 DNA is TGCGCCAGCAGTGCGACAGGGAGCAATGAGCAGTTCTTC.

The chain links TRBV4-1 to TRBJ2-7; the D gene is possibly TRBD2 (6 bases). Germline V lookup: CDR1 MGHRA, CDR2 YSYEKL. The CDR3 consists of 17 residues. V was pared by 2 bases and J by 3 bases, with 20 bases between. The CDR3 coding sequence is TGCGCCAGCAGCCAACTTCCCACGGAGGGCCGGGGCTACGAGCAGTACTTC. It specifies CASSQLPTEGRGYEQYF.

J is TRBJ2-3 and V is TRBV15, with TRBD1 as a possible D gene (5 bases). With 0 bases removed from V and 6 bases from J, the gap between germline ends came to 10 bases. Germline loops: CDR1 LNHNV, CDR2 YYDKDF (reference sequence). The CDR3 is made up of 14 amino acids. This CDR3 reads CATSRDGALDTQYF. DNA for the CDR3: TGTGCCACCAGCAGAGATGGGGCCCTTGATACGCAGTATTTT.